One and the same sample provided the 5 T cell receptor beta chains below, sequenced in a study of blood T cell repertoires in COVID-19. Clones were read by immunoSEQ multiplex PCR, and TCRdb kept only the in-frame ones, dropping some. The sample holds more than 65,000 clones; over 80% are singletons and the top ten take around 5.8%. Sequencing was performed on peripheral blood. Receptors were obtained from a man aged 55 to 70 with active or convalescent COVID-19.

The table lists this clone with a count of one. CDR3 sequence: CASSLDPNRAQETQYF. CDR3 in DNA: TGTGCCAGCAGCCTCGATCCAAACCGCGCCCAAGAGACCCAGTACTTC. The chain couples TRBV5-4 to TRBJ2-5; unclear D gene. CDR3 length equals 16 residues. Looked up from germline, CDR1 is SGHNT and CDR2 is YYREEE (reference sequence). The V and J ends lost 4 bases and 1 base respectively, with 17 bases between them. The full variable domain, in which reference TRBV5-4 and TRBJ2-5 provide the parts outside the CDR3, is ETGVTQSPTHLIKTRGQQVTLRCSSQSGHNTVSWYQQALGQGPQFIFQYYREEENGRGNFPPRFSGLQFPNYSSELNVNALELDDSALYLCASSLDPNRAQETQYFGPGTRLLVL.

J is TRBJ1-6 and V is TRBV25-1; D gene ambiguous. Trimming shortened V by 7 bases and J by 0 bases, and 10 bases separated the two germline ends. CDR3 length: 15 amino acids. The germline V gene has CDR1 MGHDK and CDR2 SYGVNS. The CDR3 protein is CASTSLSSYNSPLHF. In DNA form, the CDR3 reads TGTGCCAGCACCTCTCTGAGCTCCTATAATTCACCCCTCCACTTT. The entire variable domain, with the rest obtained from reference TRBV25-1 and TRBJ1-6, is as follows: EADIYQTPRYLVIGTGKKITLECSQTMGHDKMYWYQQDPGMELHLIHYSYGVNSTEKGDLSSESTVSRIRTEHFPLTLESARPSHTSQYLCASTSLSSYNSPLHFGNGTRLTVT.

The genes are TRBV7-3 and TRBJ2-3; D remains unclear. Deletions cut 5 bases from V and 3 bases from J, with 12 bases between. The CDR3 loop spans 14 amino acids. Looked up from germline, CDR1 is SGHTA and CDR2 is FQGTGA. DNA for the CDR3: TGTGCCAGCAGCCCGGCGGTTCCAACAGATACGCAGTATTTT. The encoded protein is CASSPAVPTDTQYF.

This clone was detected once. V usage is TRBV5-6 and J usage is TRBJ2-7, with 9 nucleotides matching TRBD1. Germline values: CDR1 SGHDT, CDR2 YYEEEE. This CDR3 has 15 residues. After removal of 0 bases from V and 4 bases from J, the junction contained 5 bases not matched to a gene. The chain's CDR3 is CASSLEQGARYEQYF. The DNA of the CDR3 is TGTGCCAGCAGCTTGGAACAGGGGGCGAGGTACGAGCAGTACTTC.

V and J are TRBV6-2 or TRBV6-3 and TRBJ2-1, with D uncertain. Trimming pared 0 bases from V and 3 bases from J, leaving 9 bases between. Germline lookup yields CDR1 MNHEY and CDR2 SVGEGT. This CDR3 contains 15 residues. In DNA form, the CDR3 reads TGTGCCAGCAGTTACTCAGGCGGAAACTACAATGAGCAGTTCTTC. As protein: CASSYSGGNYNEQFF.